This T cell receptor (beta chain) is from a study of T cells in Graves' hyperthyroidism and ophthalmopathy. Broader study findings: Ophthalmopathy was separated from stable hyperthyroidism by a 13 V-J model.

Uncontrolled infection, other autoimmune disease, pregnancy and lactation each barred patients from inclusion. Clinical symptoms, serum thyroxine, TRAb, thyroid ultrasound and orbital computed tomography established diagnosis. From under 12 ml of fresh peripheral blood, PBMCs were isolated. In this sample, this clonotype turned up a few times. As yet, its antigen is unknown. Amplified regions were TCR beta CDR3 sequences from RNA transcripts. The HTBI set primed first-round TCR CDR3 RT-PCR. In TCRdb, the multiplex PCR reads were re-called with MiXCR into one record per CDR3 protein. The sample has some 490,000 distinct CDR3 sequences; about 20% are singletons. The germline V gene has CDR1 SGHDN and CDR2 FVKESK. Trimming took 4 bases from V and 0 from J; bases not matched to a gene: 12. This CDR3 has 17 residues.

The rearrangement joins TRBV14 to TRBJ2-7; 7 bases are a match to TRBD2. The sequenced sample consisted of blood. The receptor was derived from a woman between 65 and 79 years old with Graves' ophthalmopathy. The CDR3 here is CASSPRGPAGTSYEQYF. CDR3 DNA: TGTGCCAGCAGCCCCCGCGGCCCAGCGGGGACCTCCTACGAGCAGTACTTC.